These 20 T cell receptor beta chains came from one sample sequenced in a study of shared clonotypes between healthy human individuals. The protocol was immunoSEQ multiplex PCR, while the TCRdb copy is restricted to in-frame clones and leaves out a portion. The sample shows some 2 million clones, 90% to 95% of them seen only once. The sample taken for sequencing was naive CD4+ T cells sorted from blood. As to subset: CD45RA+ positively selected. The receptors come from a young man in good health.

The chain employs TRBV5-1 and TRBJ1-4; TRBD1 is a possible D gene (6 bases). V was cut by 5 bases and J by 6 bases, with 11 bases left in between. This CDR3 has 13 residues. The germline V gene encodes CDR1 SGHRS and CDR2 YFSETQ. CDR3 in DNA: TGCGCCAGCAGAACAGGGTTCGATGAAAAACTGTTTTTT. Protein: CASRTGFDEKLFF.

The chain carries TRBV4-3 and TRBJ2-3, with 14 bases identical to TRBD2. Per germline, CDR1 LGHNA and CDR2 YSLEER. This CDR3 is 17 amino acids long. V lost 2 bases and J lost 5; bases outside the gene matches: 6. The CDR3 DNA sequence: TGCGCCAGCAGCCAAACCAGACTAGCGGGAGGGCTAGATACGCAGTATTTT. Its translation is CASSQTRLAGGLDTQYF.

The rearrangement links TRBV2 to TRBJ1-2; D is possibly TRBD1 (6 bases). Germline CDR1 SNHLY, CDR2 FYNNEI. The length of the CDR3 is 14 residues. V was clipped by 5 bases and J by 7 bases, with 17 bases between them. The CDR3 spells CASSLQGSGAGYTF. CDR3 DNA: TGTGCCAGCAGTTTACAGGGATCAGGGGCTGGCTACACCTTC.

The J gene is TRBJ1-4, the V gene TRBV28, with D perhaps TRBD1 (5 bases). From germline, CDR1 is MDHEN and CDR2 SYDVKM. The V end was cut by 5 bases, the J end by 5 bases, with 15 bases between. The CDR3 has 15 amino acids. DNA of the CDR3: TGTGCCAGCAGTGGGGGAGGTTATTTCAATGAAAAACTGTTTTTT. Protein product: CASSGGGYFNEKLFF.

J is TRBJ2-4 and V is TRBV5-1, with 7 bases lining up with TRBD2. Germline V lookup: CDR1 SGHRS, CDR2 YFSETQ. The CDR3 sequence is 16 residues long. V gave up 5 bases and J gave up 0 bases; unmatched junction bases: 8. CDR3 in amino acids: CASSLGRAVAKNIQYF. The CDR3 DNA follows: TGCGCCAGCAGTTTAGGGAGGGCCGTAGCCAAAAACATTCAGTACTTC.

This clone was counted once. The chain couples TRBV10-3 to TRBJ2-7; the D gene is possibly TRBD2 (5 bases). The germline V gene encodes CDR1 ENHRY and CDR2 SYGVKD. This CDR3 contains 12 residues. V lost 6 bases and J lost 6, with 12 bases in between. CDR3 in amino acids: CAIRGGLSEQYF. CDR3 DNA sequence: TGTGCCATCAGGGGCGGACTGAGCGAGCAGTACTTC.

The sample holds one count of this clone. The chain has TRBV9 and TRBJ2-2, with TRBD2 matching 8 bases. The CDR3 length is 15 residues. Germline assignment: CDR1 SGDLS and CDR2 YYNGEE. Trimming took 3 bases from V and 6 from J; bases not matched to a gene: 7. The CDR3 protein is CASSAGTSDAGELFF. CDR3 bases: TGTGCCAGCAGCGCCGGGACTAGTGACGCCGGGGAGCTGTTTTTT.

The gene calls are TRBV7-2 and TRBJ2-7, with no clear D. V gave up 5 bases and J gave up 5 bases, with 10 bases separating them. Germline V gives CDR1 SGHTA, CDR2 FQGNSA. CDR3 length equals 12 residues. CDR3 region: CASSQENDEQYF. The CDR3 nucleotides read TGTGCCAGCAGCCAAGAGAACGACGAGCAGTACTTC.

This clone was seen a single time. The gene calls are TRBV6-5 and TRBJ2-5, with D maybe TRBD1 (6 bases). CDR3 size: 15 residues. Trimming took 8 bases from V and 2 from J, leaving 18 bases between them. Per germline, CDR1 MNHEY and CDR2 SVGAGI. CDR3 coding DNA: TGTGCCAGCCAGTTATCTGGGACACCACAAGAGACCCAGTACTTC. Encoded protein: CASQLSGTPQETQYF.

The chain links TRBV6-1 to TRBJ1-1; perhaps TRBD1 as D (6 bases). Trimming took off 4 bases at V and 5 bases at J, with 11 bases between the two ends. CDR3 length: 13 residues. CDR1 is MNHNS, CDR2 SASEGT, per germline. The CDR3 DNA reads TGTGCCAGCAGTGTAAACAGGGAAACTGAAGCTTTCTTT. Residues: CASSVNRETEAFF.

Concerning this clone: Different DNA sequences within this sample yield the same CDR3. This chain joins TRBV7-9 and TRBJ1-1; D unresolved. CDR1 and CDR2 from the germline V gene are SEHNR and FQNEAQ (reference sequence). The V end lost 0 bases, the J end lost 1 base, and 6 bases lay between the germline ends. The CDR3 is 14 residues long. CDR3 DNA: TGTGCCAGCAGCTTAGCGTTAGGGAACACTGAAGCTTTCTTT. It specifies CASSLALGNTEAFF.

The CDR3 spells CAWRPPAANYGYTF. The CDR3, as DNA: TGTGCCTGGAGACCCCCGGCAGCTAACTATGGCTACACCTTC. The genes are TRBV30 and TRBJ1-2; no clear D gene. V was shortened by 3 bases and J by 0 bases, with 11 bases between the two germline ends. This CDR3 comprises 14 residues. The germline V gene has CDR1 GTSNPN and CDR2 SVGIG (reference sequence).

The V and J genes are TRBV6-5 and TRBJ1-1; 7 bases fit TRBD1. CDR1 and CDR2 from the germline V gene are MNHEY and SVGAGI. The CDR3 totals 14 residues. The trim removed 0 bases at V and 6 bases at J, leaving 4 bases unmatched. The CDR3 nucleotides read TGTGCCAGCAGTTACTCGTGGGACAGCTCTGAAGCTTTCTTT. Translating it yields CASSYSWDSSEAFF.

The chain couples TRBV6-6 to TRBJ1-1; D is possibly TRBD1 (5 bases). Germline CDR1 is MNHNY and CDR2 is SVGAGI (reference sequence). The length of the CDR3 is 13 residues. The V end lost 6 bases, the J end lost 0 bases, and 8 bases lay between the germline ends. The CDR3 spells CASRGGLNTEAFF. The CDR3 coding sequence is TGTGCCAGCAGGGGGGGGTTGAACACTGAAGCTTTCTTT.

This clone appeared once. This chain uses TRBV30 with TRBJ1-6; the D is unclear. Germline CDR1 and CDR2: GTSNPN and SVGIG (reference sequence). V was clipped by 2 bases and J by 0 bases, with 5 bases between them. CDR3 size: 14 residues. CDR3 sequence reads: CAWSQSSYNSPLHF. The CDR3 bases are TGTGCCTGGAGTCAGAGCTCCTATAATTCACCCCTCCACTTT.

J is TRBJ2-5 and V is TRBV5-1, with 7 bases that match TRBD1. V lost 0 bases to trimming and J lost 5 bases; unmatched junction nucleotides: 10. Germline loops: CDR1 SGHRS, CDR2 YFSETQ. There are 16 residues in the CDR3. The CDR3 loop reads CASSLAGTDLGETQYF. The DNA of the CDR3 is TGCGCCAGCAGCTTGGCCGGGACAGATCTAGGGGAGACCCAGTACTTC.

V gene TRBV25-1 combines with J gene TRBJ2-3; 9 bases are shared with TRBD2. Germline V gives CDR1 MGHDK, CDR2 SYGVNS. This CDR3 spans 15 amino acids. Losses at the gene ends were 4 bases for V and 1 base for J; bases not matched to a gene: 3. CDR3 amino acids: CASSARTSGTDTQYF. The CDR3 bases are TGTGCCAGCAGTGCTCGGACTAGCGGCACAGATACGCAGTATTTT.

CDR3 loop: CASTSGRGTYNEQFF. CDR3 sequence (DNA): TGTGCCAGCACCAGCGGGAGAGGAACCTACAATGAGCAGTTCTTC. The rearrangement joins TRBV7-9 to TRBJ2-1, with 8 positions matching TRBD2. Germline CDR1 reads SEHNR; CDR2 reads FQNEAQ (reference sequence). V dropped 7 bases and J dropped 2; count of bases not matched to a gene: 7. This CDR3 is built from 15 residues.

This chain joins TRBV6-1 and TRBJ2-7; 8 positions agree with TRBD1. Germline loops: CDR1 MNHNS, CDR2 SASEGT. Unmatched junction bases numbered 2, after V lost 3 bases and J lost 4 bases. The CDR3 contains 13 residues. The CDR3 nucleotides are TGTGCCAGCAGTGACAGGGGGCTATACGAGCAGTACTTC. Its protein product is CASSDRGLYEQYF.

The chain combines TRBV7-2 with TRBJ1-2; the D is unclear. Germline V gene sequence: CDR1 SGHTA, CDR2 FQGNSA. The CDR3 runs 13 residues. The V and J ends lost 5 bases and 2 bases respectively, with 9 bases between them. CDR3 coding DNA: TGTGCCAGCAGCACCTACGGGAACTATGGCTACACCTTC. This encodes CASSTYGNYGYTF. Full variable domain (missing parts from reference TRBV7-2 and TRBJ1-2): GAGVSQSPSNKVTEKGKDVELRCDPISGHTALYWYRQSLGQGLEFLIYFQGNSAPDKSGLPSDRFSAERTGGSVSTLTIQRTQQEDSAVYLCASSTYGNYGYTFGSGTRLTVV.